This section outlines one TCR beta chain sequence together with its context. Generated by immunoSEQ multiplex PCR, the TCRdb table keeps only in-frame clones and is missing some. Of 8,500 to 13,000 clones listed, roughly 70% were seen once; the top ten hold approximately 35%. Enrollment shut out patients with autoimmune disease history or systemic immunosuppression. Researchers took blood at baseline, on cycle 4 day 1, and on cycle 7 day 1. The sample belongs to a study of OX40 agonist ivuxolimab in advanced cancers. Overall study context: Cancers in dose escalation were hepatocellular, melanoma, renal cell and head and neck. Partial responses occurred in Three dose-escalation patients, one with hepatocellular carcinoma and two with cutaneous melanoma.

Trimming removed 2 bases from V and 6 bases from J; junction bases left unmatched: 10. CDR1 and CDR2 (germline): SNHLY, FYNNEI. The CDR3 has 17 residues. The chain combines TRBV2 with TRBJ2-1, with 10 nucleotides matching TRBD1. The starting material was CD4+ or CD8+ T cells sorted from blood, obtained in a trial of the OX40 agonist ivuxolimab. This TCR came from an adult with an advanced solid tumor such as melanoma, head and neck, liver or kidney cancer. In DNA, the CDR3 is TGTGCCAGCAGTGAAAGGGTCGAGGACAGGGGGTTCAATGAGCAGTTCTTC. Protein sequence: CASSERVEDRGFNEQFF.